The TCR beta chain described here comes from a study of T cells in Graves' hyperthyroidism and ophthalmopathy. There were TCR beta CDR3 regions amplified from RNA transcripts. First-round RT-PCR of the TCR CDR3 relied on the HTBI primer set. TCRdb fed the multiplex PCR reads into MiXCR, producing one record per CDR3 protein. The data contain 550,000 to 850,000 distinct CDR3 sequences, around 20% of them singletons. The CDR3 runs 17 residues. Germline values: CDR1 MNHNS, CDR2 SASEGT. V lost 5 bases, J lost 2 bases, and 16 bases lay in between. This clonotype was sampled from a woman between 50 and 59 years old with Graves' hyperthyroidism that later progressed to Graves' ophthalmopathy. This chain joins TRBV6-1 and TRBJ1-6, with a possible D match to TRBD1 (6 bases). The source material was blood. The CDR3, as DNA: TGTGCCAGCAGTAGACGACAGGCGGCCCCCTATAATTCACCCCTCCACTTT. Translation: CASSRRQAAPYNSPLHF.